These 25 T cell receptor beta chains were all obtained from the same sample, sequenced in a study of CD8+CD57+ T cells in acquired aplastic anemia. Profiling that covered TCR beta VDJ and CDR3 relied on genomic DNA as its template. TCRdb passed the reads through MiXCR, listing each CDR3 protein once. The sample has a few hundred thousand distinct CDR3 sequences, roughly 45% seen once; the top ten hold 15% to 20%. CD8+CD57+ cell expansion had been shown by flow cytometry in patients chosen for sequencing. Sequenced sample: sorted CD4+, CD8+, or CD8+CD57+ T cells (not recorded which) from PBMCs. Receptors were obtained from a human donor with aplastic anemia.

The chain joins TRBV9 to TRBJ1-2, with a tentative D call TRBD1 (6 bases). V dropped 5 bases and J dropped 4 bases, with 15 bases sitting between them. Germline CDR1 is SGDLS and CDR2 is YYNGEE. This CDR3 has 14 amino acids. The CDR3 DNA reads TGTGCCAGCAGTGAAGGACAGAACCGCTATGGCTACACCTTC. Translating gives CASSEGQNRYGYTF.

This chain joins TRBV10-1 and TRBJ2-5; weak D call: TRBD2 (5 bases). V was shortened by 3 bases and J by 5 bases, with 10 bases between the two germline ends. Germline V CDR1 and CDR2: WNHNN, SYGVQD (reference sequence). The CDR3 has 13 residues. DNA of the CDR3: TGCGCCAGCAGTGAAGAGGGTGGGGAGACCCAGTACTTC. It specifies CASSEEGGETQYF.

Only a few counts were recorded for this clonotype. A much larger clone lies a single base off, so this may be a read error. The CDR3 coding sequence is TGCGCCAGCAGCGCCGCTATGAACACTGAAGCTTTCTTT. Amino acids: CASSAAMNTEAFF. The chain links TRBV5-1 to TRBJ1-1; D remains unclear. This CDR3 is 13 amino acids long. Germline V CDR1 and CDR2: SGHRS, YFSETQ. V shed 4 bases and J shed 0 bases, with 7 bases lying between them.

This clonotype has only one observation. V usage is TRBV19 and J usage is TRBJ1-2; TRBD1 matches 8 bases. The junction had 1 base not matched to a gene; V was cut back by 7 bases and J by 3 bases. This CDR3 region has 12 residues. CDR1 and CDR2 (germline): LNHDA, SQIVND (reference sequence). This CDR3 is CASKQGDYGYTF. In DNA form, the CDR3 reads TGTGCCAGTAAACAGGGGGACTATGGCTACACCTTC.

The chain carries TRBV2 and TRBJ1-6; 10 bases map to TRBD1. The CDR3 sequence is 14 residues long. CDR1 is SNHLY and CDR2 is FYNNEI in the germline V gene. Germline trimming cut 8 bases from V and 9 bases from J; bases unmatched to any gene: 7. The CDR3 protein is CASLDRGGGSPLHF. In DNA form, the CDR3 reads TGTGCCAGCCTGGACAGGGGGGGAGGTTCACCCCTCCACTTT.

This clonotype is a singleton in its sample. The chain employs TRBV6-5 and TRBJ2-5, with D possibly TRBD1 on 7 matching bases. CDR1 and CDR2 (germline): MNHEY, SVGAGI. This CDR3 has 16 residues. V gave up 0 bases and J gave up 5 bases, with 16 bases separating them. CDR3 in DNA: TGTGCCAGCAGTTACTCAGCGGGCAGGGGGACGGAGACCCAGTACTTC. It translates to CASSYSAGRGTETQYF.

The gene calls are TRBV9 and TRBJ2-3; D unclear. The V end was cut by 4 bases, the J end by 0 bases, with 12 bases between. CDR3 length: 15 residues. Germline CDR1 is SGDLS and CDR2 is YYNGEE. Here the CDR3 reads CASSLVAASTDTQYF. The CDR3 nucleotides read TGTGCCAGCAGCTTGGTCGCGGCTAGCACAGATACGCAGTATTTT. Complete variable domain (other parts from reference TRBV9 and TRBJ2-3): DSGVTQTPKHLITATGQRVTLRCSPRSGDLSVYWYQQSLDQGLQFLIQYYNGEERAKGNILERFSAQQFPDLHSELNLSSLELGDSALYFCASSLVAASTDTQYFGPGTRLTVL.

Ten or more counts support this clonotype. V and J are TRBV7-9 and TRBJ1-5; D uncertain. Trimming shortened V by 4 bases and J by 7 bases, and 11 bases separated the two germline ends. Germline CDR1 and CDR2: SEHNR and FQNEAQ (reference sequence). This CDR3 contains 13 residues. In nucleotides, the CDR3 is TGTGCCAGCAGCTCGGAATACGGGCAGCCCCAGCATTTT. This codes for CASSSEYGQPQHF.

Turning to this clonotype: A much larger clone is a single base away; this may be a read error. V usage is TRBV6-1 and J usage is TRBJ1-2; D is possibly TRBD1 (5 bases). This CDR3 spans 15 amino acids. Germline V gives CDR1 MNHNS, CDR2 SASEGT. Trimming shortened V by 6 bases and J by 1 base, and 15 bases separated the two germline ends. The CDR3 protein is CASSRSGAGNYGYTF. DNA for the CDR3: TGTGCCAGCAGCCGGAGCGGGGCTGGTAACTATGGCTACACCTTC.

Ten or more counts support this clonotype. This rearrangement joins TRBV28 to TRBJ1-5; D possibly corresponds to TRBD1 (6 bases). This CDR3 is built from 16 residues. Per the germline V gene, CDR1 is MDHEN and CDR2 is SYDVKM. Deletions cut 4 bases from V and 4 bases from J, with 17 bases between. This CDR3 reads CASSSNHRVGNQPQHF. DNA of the CDR3: TGTGCCAGCAGTTCAAACCACAGGGTTGGAAATCAGCCCCAGCATTTT.

The gene calls are TRBV10-3 and TRBJ2-5; 10 bases agree with TRBD2. CDR1 and CDR2 (germline): ENHRY, SYGVKD. This CDR3 has 16 amino acids. Unmatched junction bases numbered 14, after V lost 10 bases and J lost 3 bases. CDR3 coding DNA: TGTGCCAGCAGCCCGCCGGGACTAGCGTTTGAAGAGACCCAGTACTTC. Amino acids: CASSPPGLAFEETQYF.

The chain carries TRBV7-9 and TRBJ2-1; 8 nucleotides match TRBD2. Germline CDR1 SEHNR, CDR2 FQNEAQ (reference sequence). This CDR3 spans 15 amino acids. V was pared by 3 bases and J by 6 bases, with 7 bases of the junction left unmatched. The CDR3: CASSFSAGVGNEQFF. DNA for the CDR3: TGTGCCAGCAGCTTTTCAGCGGGGGTAGGCAATGAGCAGTTCTTC.

The V and J genes are TRBV4-1 and TRBJ1-6; D might be TRBD1 (6 bases). The CDR3 totals 16 residues. Trimming stripped 2 bases from V and 7 bases from J, with 15 bases between. Germline CDR1 is MGHRA and CDR2 is YSYEKL. The CDR3 sequence is CASSQLTGLANSPLHF. In DNA, the CDR3 is TGCGCCAGCAGCCAACTAACAGGGCTTGCGAATTCACCCCTCCACTTT.

The chain recombines TRBV25-1 with TRBJ2-7; the D gene is possibly TRBD2 (5 bases). The CDR3 length is 16 residues. Trimming removed 4 bases at V and 2 bases at J, with 18 bases between. From germline, CDR1 is MGHDK and CDR2 SYGVNS. Written as DNA, the CDR3 is TGTGCCAGCAGTGCAGACATCGCCAAGCGGACCTACGAGCAGTACGTC. Translation: CASSADIAKRTYEQYV.

The rearrangement joins TRBV29-1 to TRBJ2-7; 9 bases are a match to TRBD1. The length of the CDR3 is 12 residues. CDR1 and CDR2 from the germline V gene are SQVTM and ANQGSEA. CDR3 amino acids: CGALTGGPEQYF. CDR3 nucleotides: TGCGGCGCTCTGACAGGGGGTCCCGAGCAGTACTTC.

This clonotype appeared many times. The J gene is TRBJ2-7, the V gene TRBV19, with TRBD1 identical over 10 bases. Germline lookup yields CDR1 LNHDA and CDR2 SQIVND (reference sequence). V shed 7 bases, J shed 4 bases, and the junction held 7 bases outside the gene matches. The CDR3 is 14 amino acids. The CDR3 DNA reads as TGTGCCAGTAAGGGGACAGGGGACAATTACGAGCAGTACTTC. Translated, it gives CASKGTGDNYEQYF.

By sample share, this clonotype is medium-sized. The chain uses TRBV7-7 and TRBJ1-6, with D uncertain. The CDR3 extends over 13 amino acids. Trimming pared 1 base from V and 7 bases from J, leaving 5 bases between. Germline lookup yields CDR1 SSHAT and CDR2 FNYEAQ (reference sequence). CDR3 residues: CASSLDLNSPLHF. CDR3 coding DNA: TGTGCCAGCAGCTTAGATCTGAATTCACCCCTCCACTTT. Combining the CDR3 with reference TRBV7-7 and TRBJ1-6 gives the whole variable domain GAGVSQSPRYKVTKRGQDVTLRCDPISSHATLYWYQQALGQGPEFLTYFNYEAQPDKSGLPSDRFSAERPEGSISTLTIQRTEQRDSAMYRCASSLDLNSPLHFGNGTRLTVT.

The DNA for the CDR3 is TGTGCCAGCAGTTACGGGTCAGGGTTGAACACTGAAGCTTTCTTT. Translation gives CASSYGSGLNTEAFF. The chain employs TRBV6-5 and TRBJ1-1, with a possible D match to TRBD1 (5 bases). The CDR3 contains 15 residues. Trimming removed 2 bases at V and 0 bases at J, with 10 bases between. Germline loops: CDR1 MNHEY, CDR2 SVGAGI.

This clonotype was seen once. A read error is possible here, since a much larger clone lies one base away. The rearrangement uses TRBV6-1 and TRBJ1-5; D gene unclear. The germline gives CDR1 MNHNS, CDR2 SASEGT. The CDR3 contains 12 residues. CDR3 amino acids: CVSRQRSGPQHF. The CDR3 DNA reads as TGTGTCAGCAGGCAGAGGTCCGGGCCCCAGCATTTT.

The chain uses TRBV20-1 and TRBJ2-5, with 7 positions matching TRBD1. V trimming: 6 bases; J trimming: 0 bases; junction bases outside the gene matches: 10. The CDR3 spans 15 residues. The germline gives CDR1 DFQATT, CDR2 SNEGSKA (reference sequence). For the CDR3, the DNA is TGCAGTGCCAGGGACAGTGGGGACCACCAAGAGACCCAGTACTTC. Translation gives CSARDSGDHQETQYF.

CDR3 nucleotide sequence: TGTGCCAGCAAAAAGGCCGGGACAGACGTATTGCGCTACACCTTC. Residues: CASKKAGTDVLRYTF. V gene TRBV28 combines with J gene TRBJ1-2; 7 nucleotides agree with TRBD1. The CDR3 is made up of 15 amino acids. The V gene end was trimmed by 7 bases and the J gene end by 9 bases; junction bases not matched to a gene: 17. CDR1 is MDHEN and CDR2 is SYDVKM in the germline V gene.

The chain has TRBV7-2 and TRBJ1-5; D possibly corresponds to TRBD1 (6 bases). Germline V gene data show CDR1 as SGHTA and CDR2 as FQGNSA. There are 15 residues in the CDR3. V was trimmed by 5 bases and J by 5 bases, leaving 16 bases between them. CDR3 DNA: TGTGCCAGCAGCCCGGGGGCGCAGGGGTATCAGCCCCAGCATTTT. It translates to CASSPGAQGYQPQHF.

This clonotype has at least ten counts. The chain joins TRBV2 to TRBJ1-5; no clear D gene. The CDR3 runs 18 residues. CDR1 is SNHLY, CDR2 FYNNEI, per germline. The V and J ends lost 5 bases and 5 bases respectively, with 25 bases between them. CDR3: CASSRATPAAGIYQPQHF. The CDR3 nucleotides read TGTGCCAGCAGTCGAGCCACCCCTGCCGCGGGGATTTATCAGCCCCAGCATTTT.

The chain has TRBV12-5 and TRBJ1-2, with TRBD1 matching 12 bases. CDR1 is LGHNT, CDR2 FRNRAP, per germline. There are 16 residues in the CDR3. The CDR3 coding sequence is TGTGCCAGCAGTCAACCCCCGGGACAGGGGGCGCCTGGCTACACCTTC. This sequence encodes CASSQPPGQGAPGYTF.

Many counts were recorded for this clonotype. The gene calls are TRBV20-1 and TRBJ1-2; D not resolved. CDR1 DFQATT and CDR2 SNEGSKA come from the germline V gene (reference sequence). Trimming removed 6 bases from V and 8 bases from J, with 25 bases in between. This CDR3 contains 15 residues. DNA for the CDR3: TGCAGTGCCCCCCCCCAGGTGGCAGGTCAAAGCGGCTACACCTTC. The encoded protein is CSAPPQVAGQSGYTF.